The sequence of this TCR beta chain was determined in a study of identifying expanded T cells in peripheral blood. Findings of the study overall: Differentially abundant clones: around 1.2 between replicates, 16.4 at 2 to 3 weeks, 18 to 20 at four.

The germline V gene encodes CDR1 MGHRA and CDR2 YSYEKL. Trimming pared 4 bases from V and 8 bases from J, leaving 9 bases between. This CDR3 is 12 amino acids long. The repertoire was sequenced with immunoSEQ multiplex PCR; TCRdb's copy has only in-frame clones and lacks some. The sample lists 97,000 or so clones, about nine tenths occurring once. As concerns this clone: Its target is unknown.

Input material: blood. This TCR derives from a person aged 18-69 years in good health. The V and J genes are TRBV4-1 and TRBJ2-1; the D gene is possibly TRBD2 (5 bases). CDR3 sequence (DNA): TGCGCCAGCAGCCCCCCAGCGGATGAGCAGTTCTTC. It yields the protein CASSPPADEQFF.